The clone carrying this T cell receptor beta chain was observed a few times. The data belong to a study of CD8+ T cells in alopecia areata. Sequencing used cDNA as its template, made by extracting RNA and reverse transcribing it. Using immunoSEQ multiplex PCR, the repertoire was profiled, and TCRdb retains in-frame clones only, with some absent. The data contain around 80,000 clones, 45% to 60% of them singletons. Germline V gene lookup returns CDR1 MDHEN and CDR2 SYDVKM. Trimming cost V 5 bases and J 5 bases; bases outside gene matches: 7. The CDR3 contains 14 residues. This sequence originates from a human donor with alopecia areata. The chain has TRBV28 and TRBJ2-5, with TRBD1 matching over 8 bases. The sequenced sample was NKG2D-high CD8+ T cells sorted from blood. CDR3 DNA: TGTGCCAGCAGTCCCCCAGGGGGCGTGGAGACCCAGTACTTC. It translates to CASSPPGGVETQYF.